A single sample is the source of the 11 T cell receptor beta chains below, sequenced in a study of blood T cell repertoires in COVID-19. Using immunoSEQ multiplex PCR, the repertoire was profiled, and TCRdb retains in-frame clones only, with some absent. Among over 250,000 clones, over 75% were seen once, and the ten largest hold 10% to 15%. Sequencing was performed on peripheral blood. The receptors originated from a human donor in a cohort sampled during active COVID-19.

This chain connects TRBV20-1 to TRBJ2-3, with 12 bases aligning to TRBD2. There are 14 residues in the CDR3. Trimming removed 3 bases from V and 8 bases from J; junction bases left unmatched: 6. The V gene's germline CDR1 is DFQATT and CDR2 SNEGSKA (reference sequence). The CDR3 loop is CSASPTSGSGTQYF. The CDR3 DNA reads TGCAGTGCTAGTCCGACTAGCGGGAGCGGTACGCAGTATTTT.

This chain links TRBV3-1 (or the pseudogene TRBV3-2) with TRBJ1-4; D might be TRBD1 (5 bases). V was cut by 2 bases and J by 0 bases, with 13 bases left in between. Germline V gene lookup returns CDR1 LGHDT and CDR2 YNNKEL (reference sequence). This CDR3 contains 17 residues. In DNA, the CDR3 is TGTGCCAGCAGCCAAAAGGGACGGGGGGCAACTAATGAAAAACTGTTTTTT. Its translation: CASSQKGRGATNEKLFF.

The chain combines TRBV19 with TRBJ1-6; perhaps TRBD1 as D (5 bases). The CDR3 consists of 13 residues. Trimming removed 7 bases at V and 10 bases at J, with 14 bases between. Germline V lookup: CDR1 LNHDA, CDR2 SQIVND (reference sequence). For the CDR3, the DNA is TGTGCCAGTACTGGGGCCGGTAGGTCACCCCTCCACTTT. It translates to CASTGAGRSPLHF.

The genes are TRBV5-6 and TRBJ2-1; D may be TRBD2 (6 bases). Germline values: CDR1 SGHDT, CDR2 YYEEEE. The CDR3 contains 15 residues. V was shortened by 1 base and J by 2 bases, with 10 bases between the two germline ends. The CDR3 loop reads CASSLRERPYNEQFF. In DNA, the CDR3 is TGTGCCAGCAGCTTGCGGGAGAGGCCCTACAATGAGCAGTTCTTC.

The chain couples TRBV3-1 (or the pseudogene TRBV3-2) to TRBJ2-7, with 16 bases fitting TRBD2. V trimming: 0 bases; J trimming: 4 bases; junction bases outside the gene matches: 9. Looked up from germline, CDR1 is LGHDT and CDR2 is YNNKEL (reference sequence). CDR3 length equals 19 residues. The CDR3: CASSQDGRGLAGGPYEQYF. The CDR3 nucleotides are TGTGCCAGCAGCCAAGATGGAAGGGGACTAGCGGGAGGGCCTTACGAGCAGTACTTC.

The V gene is TRBV9, the J gene TRBJ2-1; perhaps TRBD2 as D (6 bases). Germline V gene lookup returns CDR1 SGDLS and CDR2 YYNGEE. The CDR3 length is 14 residues. V was clipped by 3 bases and J by 6 bases, with 13 bases between them. For the CDR3, the DNA is TGTGCCAGCAGCGGTATACTGGGGGGCAATGAGCAGTTCTTC. This gives the protein CASSGILGGNEQFF.

This rearrangement joins TRBV7-8 to TRBJ1-5; D perhaps matches TRBD1 (5 bases). Deletions cut 7 bases from V and 5 bases from J, with 15 bases between. CDR3 size: 14 residues. Germline V gives CDR1 SGHVS, CDR2 FQNEAQ. The CDR3 sequence: CASTRGIGDQPQHF. The CDR3, as DNA: TGTGCCAGCACCCGGGGGATAGGGGATCAGCCCCAGCATTTT.

V is TRBV7-8 and J is TRBJ2-2, with 8 bases that match TRBD2. The germline gives CDR1 SGHVS, CDR2 FQNEAQ. V trimming: 4 bases; J trimming: 7 bases; junction bases outside the gene matches: 8. The CDR3 runs to 15 residues. The CDR3 bases are TGTGCCAGCAGCTGGCCGGGAGGGCCAAGCGGGGAGCTGTTTTTT. It encodes CASSWPGGPSGELFF.

The chain joins TRBV29-1 to TRBJ2-7; TRBD2 matches 14 bases. CDR3 length equals 18 residues. Germline trimming cut 4 bases from V and 2 bases from J; bases unmatched to any gene: 13. The germline gives CDR1 SQVTM, CDR2 ANQGSEA. In DNA, the CDR3 is TGCAGCGTTGCCGGGACTAGCGGGAGAGCGTTAAGAGCCTACGAGCAGTACTTC. Translating it yields CSVAGTSGRALRAYEQYF.

V gene TRBV2 combines with J gene TRBJ2-3, with 9 bases identical to TRBD2. Germline loops: CDR1 SNHLY, CDR2 FYNNEI. Trimming at V came to 8 bases and at J to 5 bases, leaving 14 bases not matched to a gene. The CDR3 runs to 16 residues. In DNA form, the CDR3 reads TGTGCCAGCGGGTTAGGTGGCGGGAGGGGAGTAGATACGCAGTATTTT. Protein sequence: CASGLGGGRGVDTQYF.

The chain joins TRBV15 to TRBJ1-5; D is unresolved. Looked up from germline, CDR1 is LNHNV and CDR2 is YYDKDF (reference sequence). The CDR3 extends over 14 amino acids. V lost 1 base to trimming and J lost 11 bases, with 15 bases between them. The CDR3: CATSRGHNLEAQHF. DNA for the CDR3: TGTGCCACCAGCAGAGGACACAACCTTGAAGCCCAGCATTTT.